This is a list of T cell receptor beta chains from one sample in a study of blood T cell repertoires in COVID-19. Method: immunoSEQ multiplex PCR; TCRdb's copy keeps in-frame clones and lacks some. The sample lists hundreds of thousands of clones; about 80% were seen once. Material for sequencing was peripheral blood. All receptors derive from an elderly woman with acute or convalescent COVID-19. CDR3s include the opening cysteine and the closing phenylalanine or tryptophan. A D gene is named only where the DNA matches it firmly. Some rows have no size entry. The others give once, few or many, or a class for an expanded clone.

v_gene,abundance,d_gene,j_gene,CDR3aa,CDR3nt
TRBV5-4,NA,NA,TRBJ2-3,CASSPGGQGTDTQYF,TGTGCCAGCAGCCCCGGGGGGCAAGGCACAGATACGCAGTATTTT
TRBV6-6,NA,TRBD2,TRBJ2-1,CASSLRTSALRNEQFF,TGTGCCAGCAGTTTGAGGACTAGCGCCCTTAGGAATGAGCAGTTCTTC
TRBV27,NA,TRBD1,TRBJ1-6,CASSSGGPYSPLHF,TGTGCCAGCAGTTCAGGGGGTCCTTATTCACCCCTCCACTTT
TRBV19,NA,TRBD1,TRBJ1-1,CASSMTSRTGFTEAFF,TGTGCCAGTAGTATGACCTCACGGACAGGTTTCACTGAAGCTTTCTTT
TRBV29-1,once,TRBD2,TRBJ2-1,CSVPSGRATYEQFF,TGCAGCGTTCCTAGCGGGAGGGCCACGTATGAGCAGTTCTTC
TRBV19,few,TRBD1,TRBJ1-5,CASSMGGTGAGQPQHF,TGTGCCAGTAGTATGGGCGGGACAGGGGCCGGTCAGCCCCAGCATTTT
TRBV9,NA,TRBD2,TRBJ2-7,CASSLVPAGGGEQYF,TGTGCCAGCAGCCTAGTTCCAGCGGGAGGGGGCGAGCAGTACTTC
TRBV15,NA,TRBD1,TRBJ1-6,CATSRASGTGHSPLHF,TGTGCCACCAGCAGGGCCTCCGGGACAGGGCATTCACCCCTCCACTTT
TRBV2,NA,TRBD1,TRBJ2-7,CASSEWTGTHEQYF,TGTGCCAGCAGTGAGTGGACAGGGACCCACGAGCAGTACTTC
TRBV18,NA,TRBD2,TRBJ2-7,CASSPSSTHGRDEQYF,TGTGCCAGCTCACCATCGTCGACCCACGGGAGGGACGAGCAGTACTTC
TRBV4-1,few,TRBD2,TRBJ2-1,CASSQVRLAVYNEQFF,TGCGCCAGCAGCCAAGTACGGCTAGCGGTTTACAATGAGCAGTTCTTC
TRBV5-4,NA,TRBD1,TRBJ1-4,CASSQGALAEKLFF,TGTGCCAGCAGCCAGGGGGCGCTGGCTGAAAAACTGTTTTTT
TRBV20-1,NA,NA,TRBJ1-1,CSASRPGMMNTEAFF,TGCAGTGCTAGTAGGCCAGGGATGATGAACACTGAAGCTTTCTTT
TRBV19,few,TRBD1,TRBJ2-4,CASTTTGTGTTWDIQYF,TGTGCCAGTACCACCACCGGGACAGGGACCACCTGGGACATTCAGTACTTC
TRBV6-1,NA,NA,TRBJ1-5,CASSEAGAQPQHF,TGTGCCAGCAGTGAAGCAGGGGCTCAGCCCCAGCATTTT
TRBV30,NA,TRBD2,TRBJ2-2,CAWSVAWLAGGTGELFF,TGTGCCTGGAGTGTAGCGTGGCTAGCGGGTGGGACCGGGGAGCTGTTTTTT
TRBV6-5,NA,TRBD1,TRBJ1-2,CASSGQINYGYTF,TGTGCCAGCTCGGGACAGATTAACTATGGCTACACCTTC
TRBV6-5,NA,NA,TRBJ1-3,CASSYPGPSGNTIYF,TGTGCCAGCAGTTACCCAGGCCCCTCTGGAAACACCATATATTTT